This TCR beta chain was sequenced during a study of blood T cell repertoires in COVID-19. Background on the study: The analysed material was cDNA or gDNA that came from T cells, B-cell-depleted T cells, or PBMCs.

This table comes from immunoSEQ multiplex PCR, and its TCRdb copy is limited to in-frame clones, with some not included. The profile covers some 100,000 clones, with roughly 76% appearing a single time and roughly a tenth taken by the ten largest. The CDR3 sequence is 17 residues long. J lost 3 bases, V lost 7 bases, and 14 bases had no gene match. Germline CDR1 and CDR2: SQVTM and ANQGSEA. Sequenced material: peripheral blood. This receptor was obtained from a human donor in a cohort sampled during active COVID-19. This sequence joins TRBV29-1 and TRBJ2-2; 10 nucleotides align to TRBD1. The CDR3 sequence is CSAGRRLTGGYTGELFF. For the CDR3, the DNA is TGCAGCGCCGGCCGACGACTGACAGGGGGCTACACCGGGGAGCTGTTTTTT.